The T cell receptor beta chain under discussion was sequenced for a study of blood T cell repertoires in COVID-19. Germline V gene data show CDR1 as LGHNA and CDR2 as YNFKEQ. The V gene lost 2 bases and the J gene lost 0 bases, with 10 bases spanning the gap. The CDR3 spans 16 residues. As handled by the study authors: Reference gene primers were amplified, and this amplification served to estimate nucleated cell counts. TCRdb's table, derived via immunoSEQ multiplex PCR, lists solely in-frame clones and lacks some. The V and J calls and clone size were taken over from that table, and D and trimming were inferred from the DNA. The data hold over 30,000 clones, with around 91% observed a single time.

The chain has TRBV4-2 and TRBJ1-4; maybe TRBD1 (5 bases). The specimen was peripheral blood. This clonotype was sampled from a man in his 70s with active or convalescent COVID-19. The CDR3: CASSQTPGPTNEKLFF. CDR3 bases: TGTGCCAGCAGCCAAACGCCAGGGCCAACTAATGAAAAACTGTTTTTT.